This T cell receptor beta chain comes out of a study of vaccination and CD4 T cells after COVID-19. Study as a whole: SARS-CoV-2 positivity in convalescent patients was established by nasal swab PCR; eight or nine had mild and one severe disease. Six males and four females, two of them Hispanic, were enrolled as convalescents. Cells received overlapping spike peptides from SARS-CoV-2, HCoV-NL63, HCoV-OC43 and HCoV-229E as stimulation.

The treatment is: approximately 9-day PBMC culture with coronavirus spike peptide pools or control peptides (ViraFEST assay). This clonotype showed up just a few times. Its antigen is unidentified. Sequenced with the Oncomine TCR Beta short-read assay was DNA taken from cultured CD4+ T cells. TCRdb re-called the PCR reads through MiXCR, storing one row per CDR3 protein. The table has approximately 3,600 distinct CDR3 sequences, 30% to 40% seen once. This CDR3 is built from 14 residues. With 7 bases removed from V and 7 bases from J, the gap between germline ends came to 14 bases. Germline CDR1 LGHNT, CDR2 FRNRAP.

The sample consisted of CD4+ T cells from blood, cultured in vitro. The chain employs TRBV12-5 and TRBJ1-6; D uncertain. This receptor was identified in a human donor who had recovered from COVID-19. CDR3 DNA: TGTGCTAGTGCGGTGGGTACGAGGAATTCACCCCTCCACTTT. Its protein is CASAVGTRNSPLHF.